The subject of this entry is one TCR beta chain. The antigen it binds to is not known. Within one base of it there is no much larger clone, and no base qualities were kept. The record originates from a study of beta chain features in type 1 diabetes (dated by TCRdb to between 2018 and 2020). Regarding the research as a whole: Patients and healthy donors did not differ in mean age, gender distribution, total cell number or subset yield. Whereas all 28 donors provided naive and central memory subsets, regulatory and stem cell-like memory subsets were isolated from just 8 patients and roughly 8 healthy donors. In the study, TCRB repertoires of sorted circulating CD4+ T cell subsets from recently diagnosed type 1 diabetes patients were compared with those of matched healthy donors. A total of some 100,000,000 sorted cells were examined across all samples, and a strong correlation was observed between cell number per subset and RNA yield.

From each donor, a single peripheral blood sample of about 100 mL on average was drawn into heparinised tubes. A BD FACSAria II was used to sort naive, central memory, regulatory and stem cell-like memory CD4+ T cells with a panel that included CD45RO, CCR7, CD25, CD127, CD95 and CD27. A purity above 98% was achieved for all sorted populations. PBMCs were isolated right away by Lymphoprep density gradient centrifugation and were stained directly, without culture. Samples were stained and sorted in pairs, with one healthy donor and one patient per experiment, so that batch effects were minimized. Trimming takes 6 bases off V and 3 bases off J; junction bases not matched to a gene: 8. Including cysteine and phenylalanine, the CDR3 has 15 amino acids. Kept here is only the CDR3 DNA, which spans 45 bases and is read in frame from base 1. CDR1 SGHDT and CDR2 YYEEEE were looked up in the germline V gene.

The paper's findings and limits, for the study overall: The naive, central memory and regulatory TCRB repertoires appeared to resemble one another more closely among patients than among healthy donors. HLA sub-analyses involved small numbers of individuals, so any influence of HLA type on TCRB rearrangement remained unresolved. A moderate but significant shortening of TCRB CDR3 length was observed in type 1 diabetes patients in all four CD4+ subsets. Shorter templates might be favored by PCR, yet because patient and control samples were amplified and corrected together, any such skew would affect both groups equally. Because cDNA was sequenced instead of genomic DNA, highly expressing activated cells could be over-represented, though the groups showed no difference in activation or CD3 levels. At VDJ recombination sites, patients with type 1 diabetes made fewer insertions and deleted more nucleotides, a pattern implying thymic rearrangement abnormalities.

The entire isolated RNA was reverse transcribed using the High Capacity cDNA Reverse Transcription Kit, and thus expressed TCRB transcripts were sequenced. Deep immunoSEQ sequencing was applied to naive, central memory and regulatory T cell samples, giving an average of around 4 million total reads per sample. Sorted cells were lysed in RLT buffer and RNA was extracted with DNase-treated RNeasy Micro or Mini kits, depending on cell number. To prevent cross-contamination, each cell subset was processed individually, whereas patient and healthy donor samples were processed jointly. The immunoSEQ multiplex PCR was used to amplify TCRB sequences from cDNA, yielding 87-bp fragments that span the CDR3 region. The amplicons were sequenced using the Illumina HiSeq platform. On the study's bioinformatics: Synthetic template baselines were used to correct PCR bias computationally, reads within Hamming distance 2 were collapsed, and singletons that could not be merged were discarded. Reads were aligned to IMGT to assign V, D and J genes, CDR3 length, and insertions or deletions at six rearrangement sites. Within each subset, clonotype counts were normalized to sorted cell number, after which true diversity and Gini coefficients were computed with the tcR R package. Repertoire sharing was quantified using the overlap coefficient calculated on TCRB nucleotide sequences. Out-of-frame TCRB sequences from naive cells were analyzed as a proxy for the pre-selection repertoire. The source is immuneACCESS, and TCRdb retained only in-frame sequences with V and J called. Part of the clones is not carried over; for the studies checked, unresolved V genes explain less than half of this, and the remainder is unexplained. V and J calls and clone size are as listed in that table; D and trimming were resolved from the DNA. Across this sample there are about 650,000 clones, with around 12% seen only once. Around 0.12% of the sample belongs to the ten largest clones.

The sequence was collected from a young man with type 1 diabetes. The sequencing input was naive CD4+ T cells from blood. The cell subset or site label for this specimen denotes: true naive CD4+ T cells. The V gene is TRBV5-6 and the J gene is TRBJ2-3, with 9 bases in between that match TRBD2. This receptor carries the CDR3 CASTRPSGVTDTQYF. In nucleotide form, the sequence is TGTGCCAGCACCCGTCCTAGCGGGGTTACAGATACGCAGTATTTT.